This T cell receptor (beta chain) was identified in a study of cytomegalovirus exposure and HLA in healthy donors (dated by TCRdb to the late 2010s). With regard to the full study: An earlier analysis of several hundred of the donors reported more than 250 Gb of sequence data and approximately 110 million unique TCR beta sequences from around 200 million T cells. An early release that covered roughly 600 HLA-typed donors contained about 300 gigabases of sequencing data and about 84 million unique TCR sequences. The genetic ancestry cluster associated with self-reported Caucasian donors included 81% of the roughly 410 genotyped donors. The aim of the study was to test whether cataloging public T cell receptors could identify signatures of past pathogen exposure. The study used immunosequencing to profile the T cell repertoires of several hundred subjects and linked those repertoires to cytomegalovirus serostatus. Besides the first cohort of roughly 660 subjects, a separate validation cohort made up of around 120 different subjects was used. The study combined high-throughput TCR immunosequencing, statistical association of individual TCRs with disease status, and machine learning to predict cytomegalovirus infection status. A later analysis re-examined previously published TCR beta repertoires from roughly 720 donors and added high-resolution HLA genotyping to investigate patterns of TCR occurrence. In the later analysis, no new phenotypic data were used to find candidate immune exposures; instead, reliance was placed on TCR beta sequences and their occurrence across donors. To decide whether each TCR beta V gene segment behaved as functional or pseudogenic, an earlier analysis of 587 of the donors relied on high-throughput TCR beta sequencing. Donor age, sex, ethnicity and CMV serostatus were compiled together with the repertoire data. A later genetic analysis used genome-wide SNP genotypes for about 55% of the 666 donors, treating that subset as a discovery cohort. All discovery cohort repertoires had been generated on a single sequencing platform. HLA typing covered class I and class II loci at four-digit resolution. Typing coverage varied by locus: 629-630 donors for A, B, C, DRB1 and DQB1; 500 to 550 for DQA1; about 570 for DPA1; roughly 450 for DPB1. Five DR-DQ haplotypes were handled as single units for association and clustering because linkage in the cohort was strong. Among 398 genotyped donors of the cohort, an average of 235,054 unique TCR beta nucleotide sequences were sequenced per donor, around 20% of them non-productive. General conclusions and limits of the study: Several of the top co-occurrence clusters appeared to be linked to parvovirus B19, influenza, CMV and Epstein-Barr virus, according to a later analysis. In a later analysis, 15,000 to 20,000 TCR beta sequences were associated with specific HLA alleles at a false discovery rate of 0.05. Most TCR sequences were seen in very few donors, while some public TCRs were found in many individuals. Correlated functional status among segregating V segments might reflect linkage disequilibrium, but an unknown experimental factor could not be ruled out. Sequencing depth was assumed to be roughly uniform across donors in the presence/absence analyses, though that assumption may not hold. V-gene and J-gene trimming of TCR beta chains was associated with a missense DCLRE1C variant in a later genetic analysis, and the association was replicated in an independent cohort. The authors suggested that the approach could potentially be generalized to other disease states and immunological phenotypes. Fewer than 20 rarely observed V segments, including chromosome 9 orphons, were excluded from the earlier analysis of about 610 of the donors because counts were too low. Because HLA typing was missing for some donors at each locus, association tests included only the typed subset. CMV serostatus was the only immune exposure information available for the cohort. A group of highly shared sequence variants was considered likely to be a technical artifact of the sequencing pipeline. In this cohort, only TCR beta chains were sequenced, and detectable features were limited by the absence of alpha or paired-chain data. A later analysis found that most CMV-associated TCR beta chains appeared HLA-restricted, with HLA associations seemingly driven largely by CMV exposure. Some IMGT-functional V segments, including TRBV6-2 and TRBV6-3, could not be told apart with the 87-base-pair reads, so those segments were excluded. In a later analysis, HLA-associated TCR beta chains showed more clonal expansion and lower generation probabilities than non-associated chains that were equally common. In both the original and validation cohorts, the classifier was reported to diagnose cytomegalovirus status with high specificity and sensitivity. In an earlier analysis of over 550 of the donors, most TCR beta V segments were observed in productive rearrangements about 90% or about 30% of the time, broadly matching IMGT annotations. A further reported finding was that TCR beta sequences accurately predicted the HLA-A and HLA-B alleles for most subjects in the first cohort. In a later analysis, TCR association rates were found to vary across HLA loci, with the most associated TCRs seen for DRB1 alleles and the fewest for HLA-C alleles. The study gave a list of 150 to 200 TCR beta chains associated with cytomegalovirus. In vitro tests confirmed that three of the cytomegalovirus-associated TCR beta chains recognize cytomegalovirus antigens. In a later genetic analysis, fewer N-insertions in productive TCRs were reported among donors in an Asian-associated ancestry cluster than the roughly 710-donor mean. Strong co-occurrence of HLA alleles, especially DR and DQ, made assigning TCR associations to individual alleles difficult.

The cohort was made up of about 670 healthy bone marrow donors. All cohort members were sampled while nominally healthy, although unrecorded immune exposures were likely present. The donor tested CMV seropositive, placing the donor among the 250 to 350 seropositive members of the cohort. A peripheral blood sample was provided by each donor, and peripheral blood mononuclear cells were used for TCR beta sequencing. The Qiagen DNeasy Blood Extraction Kit was used to extract genomic DNA from the blood cell samples. Library preparation was by the immunoSEQ multiplex PCR assay. For the multiplex PCR, a mixture combining 60 forward primers for TCR Vbeta segments and 13 reverse primers for TCR Jbeta segments was used. A multiplex PCR assay on genomic DNA amplified the CDR3 region of rearranged TCR beta genes. Amplified TCR beta libraries were sequenced as 87-base-pair reads on the Illumina HiSeq System. Under the source paper's analysis protocol: In a later analysis, tens of millions of unique TCR beta chains were counted across the roughly 670 repertoires, and roughly 11 million of these chains were shared by at least two donors. To remove PCR and sequencing errors, raw reads were error-corrected and collapsed into unique sequences using a nearest-neighbor algorithm that merged closely related sequences. V, D and J gene segments were assigned by aligning CDR3 sequences to IMGT reference sequences. For a sequence to be retained, at least a six-nucleotide match to both a V gene segment and a J gene segment was required. Rearrangements were called productive when the CDR3 lacked stop codons and stayed in frame with V and J; all others were non-productive. CDR3 was defined by IMGT convention, running from the second conserved V-encoded cysteine to the conserved J-encoded phenylalanine. Sequences without an unambiguous match to a single V gene segment were excluded from the earlier analysis of a few hundred of the donors. In an earlier analysis of approximately 610 of the donors, V segments were called functional above 56.7% productive rearrangements and were called segregating when the between-donor standard deviation exceeded 5%. To diagnose cytomegalovirus status from the catalog of TCR beta chain sequences, a statistical classification framework was built. V and J gene assignment, in a later analysis, came from comparing TCR nucleotide sequences with IMGT/GENE-DB human TR gene sequences. In a later analysis, CDR3 sequences and most-parsimonious VDJ recombination scenarios were assigned using the TCRdist pipeline. In a later analysis, every TCR beta chain was defined by the combination of its CDR3 amino acid sequence and its V-gene family, and reads without a unique V-gene family were dropped. To address suspected cross-contamination and a sequencing artifact, a later analysis removed under 600 highly shared, low-generation-probability nucleotide sequences. In a later analysis, a clonal expansion index was calculated for each public chain from normalized within-repertoire ranks of inferred template counts. In a later analysis, generation probabilities were computed with a VDJ recombination model fitted to out-of-frame rearrangements, and the resulting probabilities were checked against IGoR. A later analysis scored TCR-TCR, TCR-HLA and TCR-CMV co-occurrence with hypergeometric tests, applying a repertoire-size bias correction to TCR pairs. False discovery rates were estimated in a later analysis by permuting HLA or CMV assignments 20 times. A later analysis grouped co-occurring TCRs with DBSCAN, adding TCRdist sequence similarity when clustering within HLA-allele-positive subsets. For co-occurrence clustering, repertoires with fewer than 30,000 or more than 120,000 public chains were excluded, along with about five repertoires with anomalous nucleotide sharing. Drawn from immuneACCESS, this table holds only the in-frame rearrangements with V and J called that TCRdb kept. Clones are partly lost; checked studies trace under half to an unresolved V gene and leave the rest unexplained. V and J calls and clone size are given by that table; D and trimming were obtained from the DNA. The sample profile shows 160,000 or so clones; over 75% of them were found once. About 6.4% of the sample is taken by the ten largest.

The germline V gene (reference sequence) yields LNHDA for CDR1 and SQIVND for CDR2. The cysteine opens and the phenylalanine closes a CDR3 of 14 amino acids. The DNA shown is the 42-base CDR3, in frame from base 1. Notes on this clone: The antigen it recognizes is unknown. At one end the junction does not follow the germline gene, possibly because of a read error.

The rearranged chain carries TRBV19 and TRBJ2-7, with 7 bases in between that match TRBD2. The TCR was taken from a man in his forties or fifties in good health and CMV-seropositive. Source material: PBMCs. The DNA reads as follows: TGTGCCAGTAGGATAGGGGAGGGCCGGGGCGAGCAGTACTTC. Translated, this gives CASRIGEGRGEQYF.